This TCR beta chain was found in a study of cytomegalovirus exposure and HLA in healthy donors. Background on the study: Among the approximately 380 donors who were genotyped, about 79% fell in the genetic ancestry cluster that is associated with self-reported Caucasian donors. General study results and limits: Cytomegalovirus-associated TCR beta chains were listed, numbering 150 to 200. Differences between HLA loci emerged in a later analysis of TCR association rates, with DRB1 most and HLA-C fewest.

Likely unrecorded immune exposures existed in these nominally healthy donors. The PCR ran on 60 Vbeta and 13 Jbeta primers. Method: immunoSEQ multiplex PCR; TCRdb's copy keeps in-frame clones and lacks some. The table has 30,000 to 35,000 clones, around three quarters seen once. This clone has a handful of counts. Its antigen is currently unknown. This receptor was identified in a male donor in good health and CMV-seronegative. Sequences were obtained from PBMCs.

CDR3 in DNA: TGTGCCTGGAGGGCCCACGCCTACAGGGGGCTTAACTCCCCATATAATTCACCCCTCCACTTT. As protein: CAWRAHAYRGLNSPYNSPLHF. The J gene is TRBJ1-6, the V gene TRBV30, with 9 bases matching TRBD1. CDR3 length equals 21 residues. Germline CDR1 is GTSNPN and CDR2 is SVGIG (reference sequence). J gave up 4 bases and V 3 bases, and 22 bases lay outside the gene matches. Using reference TRBV30 and TRBJ1-6 for the parts outside the CDR3, the full variable domain is SQTIHQWPATLVQPVGSPLSLECTVEGTSNPNLYWYRQAAGRGLQLLFYSVGIGQISSEVPQNLSASRPQDRQFILSSKKLLLSDSGFYLCAWRAHAYRGLNSPYNSPLHFGNGTRLTVT.